This T cell receptor (beta chain) was found in a study of blood T cell repertoires in COVID-19. In the study overall: Specimens from acute and convalescent COVID-19 originated in the United States, Italy and Spain. Sample material is recorded as cDNA or gDNA derived from T cells, B-cell-depleted T cells, or PBMCs.

This clone was detected once. Original data processing: Cell counts per sample came from amplifying reference gene primers. Repertoires were generated with immunoSEQ multiplex PCR, while TCRdb's copy carries only in-frame clones and drops some. V, J and clone size were drawn from that table, and D and trimming were deduced from the DNA. The sample has approximately 200,000 clones, around 87% seen once; the top ten hold less than 3.5%. The V end was cut by 3 bases, the J end by 4 bases, with 12 bases between. The CDR3 loop spans 14 amino acids. Per the germline V gene, CDR1 is MNHNS and CDR2 is SASEGT.

The sequencing sample was made of peripheral blood. The chain uses TRBV6-1 and TRBJ1-2; perhaps TRBD1 as D (6 bases). This clonotype originated in a young woman with active or convalescent COVID-19. In DNA, the CDR3 is TGTGCCAGCAGTGATCAGGGGTTGGGCTATGGCTACACCTTC. Its translation: CASSDQGLGYGYTF.